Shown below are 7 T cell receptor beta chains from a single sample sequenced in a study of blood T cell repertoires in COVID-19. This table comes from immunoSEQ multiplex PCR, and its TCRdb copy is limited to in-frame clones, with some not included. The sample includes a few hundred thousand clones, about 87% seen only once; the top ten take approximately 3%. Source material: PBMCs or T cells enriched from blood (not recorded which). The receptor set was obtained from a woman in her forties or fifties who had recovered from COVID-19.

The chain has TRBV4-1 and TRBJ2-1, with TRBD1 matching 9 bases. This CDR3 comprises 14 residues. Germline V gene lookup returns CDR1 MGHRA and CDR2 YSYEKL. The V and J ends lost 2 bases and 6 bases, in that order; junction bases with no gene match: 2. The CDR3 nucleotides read TGCGCCAGCAGCCAACGGGACAGGGCCAATGAGCAGTTCTTC. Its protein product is CASSQRDRANEQFF.

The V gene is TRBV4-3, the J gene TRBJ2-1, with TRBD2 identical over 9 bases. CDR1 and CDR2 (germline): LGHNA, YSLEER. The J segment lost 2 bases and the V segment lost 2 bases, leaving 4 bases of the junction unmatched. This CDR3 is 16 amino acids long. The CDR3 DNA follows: TGCGCCAGCAGCCAATCTAGCGGGACAACCTACAATGAGCAGTTCTTC. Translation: CASSQSSGTTYNEQFF.

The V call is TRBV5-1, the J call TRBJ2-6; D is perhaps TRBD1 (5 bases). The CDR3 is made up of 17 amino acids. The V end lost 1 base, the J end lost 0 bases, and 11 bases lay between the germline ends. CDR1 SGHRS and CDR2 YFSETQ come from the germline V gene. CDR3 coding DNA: TGCGCCAGCAGCTTGACAACAGGACCCTCTGGGGCCAACGTCCTGACTTTC. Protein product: CASSLTTGPSGANVLTF.

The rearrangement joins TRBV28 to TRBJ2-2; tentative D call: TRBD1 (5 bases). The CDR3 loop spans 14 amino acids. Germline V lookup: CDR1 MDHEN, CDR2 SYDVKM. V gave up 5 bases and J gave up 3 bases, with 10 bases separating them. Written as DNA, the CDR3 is TGTGCCAGCAGTCCTGTCAGGGACACCGGGGAGCTGTTTTTT. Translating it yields CASSPVRDTGELFF. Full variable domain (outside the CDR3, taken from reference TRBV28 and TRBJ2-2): DVKVTQSSRYLVKRTGEKVFLECVQDMDHENMFWYRQDPGLGLRLIYFSYDVKMKEKGDIPEGYSVSREKKERFSLILESASTNQTSMYLCASSPVRDTGELFFGEGSRLTVL.

The CDR3 sequence is CASSSGTGARNYGYTF. CDR3 DNA sequence: TGCGCCAGCAGCTCCGGGACAGGGGCCCGAAACTATGGCTACACCTTC. V is TRBV5-1 and J is TRBJ1-2; TRBD1 matches at 10 bases. CDR3 size: 16 residues. Per germline, CDR1 SGHRS and CDR2 YFSETQ. The junction had 7 bases not matched to a gene; V was cut back by 3 bases and J by 2 bases.

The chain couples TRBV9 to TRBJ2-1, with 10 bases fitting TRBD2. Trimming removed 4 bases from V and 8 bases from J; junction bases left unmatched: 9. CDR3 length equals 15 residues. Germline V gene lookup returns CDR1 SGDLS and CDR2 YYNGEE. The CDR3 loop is CASSSSGRASDEQFF. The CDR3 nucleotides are TGTGCCAGCAGCTCGAGCGGGAGGGCCTCAGATGAGCAGTTCTTC.

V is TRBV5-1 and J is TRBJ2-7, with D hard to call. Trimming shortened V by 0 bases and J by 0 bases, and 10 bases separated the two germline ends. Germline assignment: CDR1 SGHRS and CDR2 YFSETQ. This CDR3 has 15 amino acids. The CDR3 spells CASSLAQMSSYEQYF. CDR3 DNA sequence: TGCGCCAGCAGCTTGGCACAGATGAGCTCCTACGAGCAGTACTTC.